Here is one T cell receptor (beta chain) with its context. The CDR3 runs to 15 residues. CDR1 is MDHEN and CDR2 is SYDVKM in the germline V gene. The trim removed 4 bases at V and 5 bases at J, leaving 4 bases unmatched. It was with 60 Vbeta and 13 Jbeta primers that the PCR ran. Sequenced by immunoSEQ multiplex PCR; TCRdb stores in-frame clones only, minus some. There are fewer than 150,000 clones in the sample, with 2% held by the top ten. The data were obtained in a study of cytomegalovirus exposure and HLA in healthy donors. Donors in the study were healthy people who gave bone marrow. This chain links TRBV28 with TRBJ1-6, with 8 bases lining up with TRBD1. The sequencing sample was made of PBMCs. The source of this sequence is a woman aged 55-69 years in good health and CMV-seronegative. The CDR3 DNA is TGTGCCAGCAGTTCAGGGACAGGACATAATTCACCCCTCCACTTT. This sequence encodes CASSSGTGHNSPLHF.